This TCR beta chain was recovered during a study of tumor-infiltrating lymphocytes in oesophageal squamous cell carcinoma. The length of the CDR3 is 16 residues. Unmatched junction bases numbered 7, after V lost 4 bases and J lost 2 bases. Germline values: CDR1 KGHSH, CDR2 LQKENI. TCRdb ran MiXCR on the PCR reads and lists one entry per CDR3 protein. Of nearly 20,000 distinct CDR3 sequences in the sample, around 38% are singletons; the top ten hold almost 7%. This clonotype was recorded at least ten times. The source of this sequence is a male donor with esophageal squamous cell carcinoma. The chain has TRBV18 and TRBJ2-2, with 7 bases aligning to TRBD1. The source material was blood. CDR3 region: CASSQESGGNTGELFF. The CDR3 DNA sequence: TGTGCCAGCTCACAAGAGTCAGGGGGTAACACCGGGGAGCTGTTTTTT.